The rows below give T cell receptor beta chains drawn from one sample of a study of blood T cell repertoires in COVID-19. The table came from immunoSEQ multiplex PCR; TCRdb's copy has only in-frame clones and leaves some out. The table lists roughly 34,000 clones, 90% to 95% of them singletons. The sample comprised peripheral blood. Receptors originate from a man aged 60 to 75 with active or convalescent COVID-19. Both conserved end residues are part of each CDR3. Fields, in order: J gene, clone size, V gene, D gene, CDR3 protein, CDR3 DNA. A D gene is named only where the DNA matches it firmly. Size is omitted from some rows. Given values are once, few, many or a class for expanded clones.

TRBJ1-5	NA	TRBV2	NA	CASSPQGRSNQPQHF	TGTGCCAGCAGTCCACAGGGACGAAGCAATCAGCCCCAGCATTTT
TRBJ2-3	NA	TRBV19	NA	CASSQRQSTDTQYF	TGTGCCAGTAGCCAACGCCAGAGCACAGATACGCAGTATTTT
TRBJ2-7	NA	TRBV2	TRBD2	CASGPGTSASEQYF	TGTGCCAGCGGCCCCGGGACTAGCGCCAGCGAGCAGTACTTC
TRBJ2-7	NA	TRBV5-1	TRBD2	CASSLGLAPADGNEQYF	TGCGCCAGCAGCCTGGGACTAGCCCCGGCCGACGGCAACGAGCAGTACTTC
TRBJ2-7	NA	TRBV6-5	TRBD2	CASSYKGSGGYEQYF	TGTGCCAGCAGTTACAAGGGTAGCGGGGGCTACGAGCAGTACTTC
TRBJ1-5	NA	TRBV5-6	TRBD1	CASSLKGGGDQPQHF	TGTGCCAGCAGCTTGAAAGGGGGCGGGGATCAGCCCCAGCATTTT
TRBJ2-5	NA	TRBV9	NA	CASSVDQGGETQYF	TGTGCCAGCAGCGTAGATCAGGGGGGAGAGACCCAGTACTTC
TRBJ1-1	NA	TRBV9	NA	CASSTGPLNTEAFF	TGTGCCAGCAGCACAGGACCCCTGAACACTGAAGCTTTCTTT
TRBJ1-2	few	TRBV12-3/TRBV12-4	TRBD1	CASSSRDSYGYTF	TGTGCCAGCAGTTCCCGGGACAGCTATGGCTACACCTTC
TRBJ2-7	NA	TRBV5-5	NA	CASSPDRQDYEQYF	TGTGCCAGCAGTCCCGACAGACAGGACTACGAGCAGTACTTC
TRBJ1-4	once	TRBV29-1	TRBD1	CSVSGQGGEKLFF	TGCAGCGTTAGTGGACAGGGCGGTGAAAAACTGTTTTTT
TRBJ2-4	NA	TRBV10-1	NA	CASSESRTSIQYF	TGCGCCAGCAGTGAGTCAAGAACAAGCATTCAGTACTTC
TRBJ2-5	once	TRBV12-5	TRBD2	CASGDGTSEDQYF	TGTGCTAGTGGTGACGGGACTAGCGAGGACCAGTACTTC
TRBJ1-1	NA	TRBV28	NA	CASPPHPGISRDTEAFF	TGTGCCAGCCCCCCCCACCCCGGGATAAGTAGGGACACTGAAGCTTTCTTT
TRBJ2-3	NA	TRBV7-3	NA	CASSLNGGAPTDTQYF	TGTGCCAGCAGCTTAAACGGCGGGGCGCCCACAGATACGCAGTATTTT
TRBJ1-1	NA	TRBV5-6	NA	CASRDQGMNTEAFF	TGTGCCAGCAGAGATCAGGGAATGAACACTGAAGCTTTCTTT
TRBJ2-5	NA	TRBV10-3	TRBD1	CAISDAQGLETQYF	TGTGCCATCAGTGATGCACAGGGGTTAGAGACCCAGTACTTC
TRBJ2-1	NA	TRBV4-3	NA	CASSQTILAGGYNEQFF	TGCGCCAGCAGCCAAACTATACTAGCCGGCGGGTACAATGAGCAGTTCTTC
TRBJ2-1	NA	TRBV2	NA	CASSYTSEQFF	TGTGCCAGCAGTTATACTAGCGAGCAGTTCTTC
TRBJ1-1	NA	TRBV13	TRBD1	CASSTPGTANTEAFF	TGTGCCAGCAGCACACCAGGGACAGCGAACACTGAAGCTTTCTTT
TRBJ1-1	NA	TRBV5-1	TRBD1	CASSLDSIFTGAPAKAFF	TGCGCCAGCAGCCTCGATTCAATTTTTACAGGGGCCCCCGCTAAAGCTTTCTTT
TRBJ1-5	NA	TRBV11-2	TRBD1	CASSLGQGGRNQPQHF	TGTGCCAGCAGCTTAGGGCAGGGGGGACGCAATCAGCCCCAGCATTTT
TRBJ2-5	NA	TRBV5-4	TRBD2	CASSLALAGVETQYF	TGTGCCAGCAGCTTGGCCCTAGCGGGGGTTGAGACCCAGTACTTC
TRBJ1-1	NA	TRBV30	NA	CAWQLNTEAFF	TGTGCCTGGCAATTGAACACTGAAGCTTTCTTT
TRBJ2-6	NA	TRBV7-9	NA	CASSSWTLNVLTF	TGTGCCAGCAGCTCATGGACTCTGAACGTCCTGACTTTC
TRBJ1-6	NA	TRBV18	TRBD1	CASSRDRSFNSPLHF	TGTGCCAGCTCACGGGACAGGTCCTTTAATTCACCCCTCCACTTT
TRBJ2-5	NA	TRBV24-1	TRBD1	CATSEGQGGRETQYF	TGTGCCACCAGCGAGGGACAGGGGGGTCGAGAGACCCAGTACTTC
TRBJ2-7	few	TRBV4-2	TRBD2	CASSRSSGGAYEQYF	TGTGCCAGCAGCCGATCTAGCGGGGGAGCGTACGAGCAGTACTTC
TRBJ1-2	NA	TRBV3-1/TRBV3-2	TRBD1	CASSPLQGNYGYTF	TGTGCCAGCAGCCCATTACAGGGGAACTATGGCTACACCTTC
TRBJ2-3	NA	TRBV5-1	NA	CASSPRGGRGAQDTQYF	TGCGCCAGCAGCCCCCGTGGGGGGAGGGGGGCTCAAGATACGCAGTATTTT
TRBJ2-5	once	TRBV5-8	TRBD2	CASSNKKGRVETQYF	TGTGCCAGCAGCAACAAGAAAGGGAGGGTAGAGACCCAGTACTTC
TRBJ1-2	NA	TRBV19	NA	CASTPGRGNYGYTF	TGTGCCAGTACCCCAGGGAGGGGAAACTATGGCTACACCTTC
TRBJ1-2	NA	TRBV10-2	TRBD1	CASSQTGLNGYTF	TGCGCCAGCAGCCAGACAGGGCTTAATGGCTACACCTTC
TRBJ2-2	NA	TRBV18	TRBD2	CASSPRGGPTGELFF	TGTGCCAGCTCACCGCGGGGGGGCCCCACCGGGGAGCTGTTTTTT
TRBJ1-6	NA	TRBV6-1	NA	CASSEGPRVPRPLHF	TGTGCCAGCAGTGAAGGCCCCAGGGTCCCGAGGCCCCTCCACTTT
TRBJ2-7	NA	TRBV3-1/TRBV3-2	TRBD1	CASSPDRSSYEQYF	TGTGCCAGCAGCCCGGACAGGAGCTCCTACGAGCAGTACTTC
TRBJ2-1	once	TRBV5-4	TRBD1	CASSPGQGAKNEQFF	TGTGCCAGCAGCCCGGGGCAGGGGGCGAAAAATGAGCAGTTCTTC
TRBJ1-1	NA	TRBV6-4	TRBD1	CASRKTGDTEAFF	TGTGCCAGCAGGAAGACAGGGGACACTGAAGCTTTCTTT
TRBJ2-2	NA	TRBV6-2/TRBV6-3	NA	CASSAPGLQGELFF	TGTGCCAGCAGTGCCCCGGGACTCCAAGGGGAGCTGTTTTTT
TRBJ2-7	NA	TRBV5-1	TRBD1	CASSSGQGPYEQYF	TGCGCCAGCAGCTCCGGACAGGGCCCCTACGAGCAGTACTTC
TRBJ2-1	NA	TRBV10-2	NA	CASSGLESYNEQFF	TGCGCCAGCAGTGGACTAGAATCCTACAATGAGCAGTTCTTC
TRBJ1-1	NA	TRBV5-1	NA	CASSRDTTNTEAFF	TGCGCCAGCAGCCGGGACACTACCAACACTGAAGCTTTCTTT
TRBJ1-1	NA	TRBV11-3	TRBD1	CASSLVRQGEAFF	TGTGCCAGCAGCTTAGTAAGACAGGGTGAAGCTTTCTTT